These T cell receptor beta chains were read from a single sample in a study of T-cell reconstitution after alpha-beta-depleted transplantation in children. TCRdb passed the PCR reads through MiXCR, listing each CDR3 protein once. The sample lists approximately 500,000 distinct CDR3 sequences; approximately 10% were seen once. This specimen consisted of PBMCs, obtained before TCRalphabeta/CD19-depleted stem cell transplant. The origin of the receptors is a child between 2 and 9 years old with inherited bone marrow failure, due to receive a stem cell transplant. The CDR3 runs from the conserved cysteine through the conserved F or W. Each record gives: D gene, J gene, V gene, CDR3 protein. The D gene is left open where the match is weak.

TRBD2 | TRBJ2-3 | TRBV20-1 | CSASPPTSGSTDTQYF
- | TRBJ2-5 | TRBV27 | CASSWIGGIGTQYF
TRBD2 | TRBJ2-3 | TRBV12-3/TRBV12-4 | CASSLGTSASTDTQYF
TRBD2 | TRBJ2-1 | TRBV5-5 | CASSRPSGRVDEQFF
- | TRBJ2-7 | TRBV5-6 | CASSEYRDNSYEQYF
TRBD2 | TRBJ2-7 | TRBV30 | CAWSGGLAGAYEQYF
TRBD1 | TRBJ1-1 | TRBV6-2/TRBV6-3 | CASRFTTDRATEAFF
TRBD1 | TRBJ2-7 | TRBV4-1 | CASSLTAGTGVYEQYF
TRBD2 | TRBJ2-1 | TRBV23-1 | CGLGAGVVNEQFF
- | TRBJ2-7 | TRBV27 | CASSDLSGYEQYF
- | TRBJ2-5 | TRBV28 | CASKGTSLRETQYF
- | TRBJ1-2 | TRBV4-2 | CASSQDNSGLYGYTF
- | TRBJ2-7 | TRBV4-3 | CASSQMHPGELYEQYF
- | TRBJ1-2 | TRBV19 | CASSRTLANYGYTF
- | TRBJ1-2 | TRBV28 | CASSVPPGFYGYTF
- | TRBJ2-1 | TRBV7-9 | CASSGPGRIYNEQFF
- | TRBJ2-7 | TRBV4-3 | CASSQGQPGTYEQYF
TRBD2 | TRBJ2-1 | TRBV7-9 | CASSLSGGRALNEQFF
TRBD1 | TRBJ2-3 | TRBV27 | CASSGWTGGTDTQYF
- | TRBJ2-7 | TRBV4-3 | CASSQGLASYEQYF
- | TRBJ1-1 | TRBV20-1 | CSASLGQWFAFF
TRBD2 | TRBJ2-7 | TRBV29-1 | CSVVKREGGEQYF